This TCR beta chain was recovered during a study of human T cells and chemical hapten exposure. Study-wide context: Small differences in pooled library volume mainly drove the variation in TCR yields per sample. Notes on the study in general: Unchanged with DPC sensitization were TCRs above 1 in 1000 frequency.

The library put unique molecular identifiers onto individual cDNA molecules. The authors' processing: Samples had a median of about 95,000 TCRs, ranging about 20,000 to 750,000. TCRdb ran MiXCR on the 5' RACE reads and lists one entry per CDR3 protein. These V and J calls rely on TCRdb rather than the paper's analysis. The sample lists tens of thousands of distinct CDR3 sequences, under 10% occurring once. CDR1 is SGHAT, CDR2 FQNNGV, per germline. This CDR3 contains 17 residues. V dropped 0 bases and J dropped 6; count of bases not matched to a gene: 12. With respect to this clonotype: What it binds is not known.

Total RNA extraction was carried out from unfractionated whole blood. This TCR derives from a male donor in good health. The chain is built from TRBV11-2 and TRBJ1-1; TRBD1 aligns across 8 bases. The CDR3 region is CASSLDQGASLRPEAFF. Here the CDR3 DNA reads TGTGCCAGCAGCTTAGACCAGGGGGCCTCCTTAAGGCCTGAAGCTTTCTTT.